This T cell receptor beta chain was observed in a study of early T cells in non-severe SARS-CoV-2 infection. Each CDR3 protein gets one entry after TCRdb re-called the 5' RACE reads with MiXCR. The sample includes about 44,000 distinct CDR3 sequences, about a quarter seen only once; the top ten take 4.6%. From germline, CDR1 is SGHRS and CDR2 YFSETQ. The CDR3 length is 14 residues. V gave up 4 bases and J gave up 2 bases, with 12 bases separating them. The sequencing used whole blood, collected at baseline. The source is an adult who was a healthcare worker with PCR-confirmed SARS-CoV-2 infection or an uninfected control (not recorded which). V usage is TRBV5-1 and J usage is TRBJ1-2, with D maybe TRBD1 (5 bases). CDR3 coding DNA: TGCGCCAGCAGCCCCGGAGGGGCGAACTATGGCTACACCTTC. As protein: CASSPGGANYGYTF.